The entry below gives a single T cell receptor (beta chain) sequence along with its context. V was shortened by 4 bases and J by 5 bases, with 9 bases between the two germline ends. CDR3 size: 13 residues. Germline V gene sequence: CDR1 SGHRS, CDR2 YFSETQ. TCRdb's table, derived via immunoSEQ multiplex PCR, lists solely in-frame clones and lacks some. The top ten clones hold 6% to 8.5% of a sample with roughly 170,000 clones, about four fifths of them seen once. This sample was taken from a study of blood T cell repertoires in COVID-19. Study summary: T cells, B-cell-depleted T cells, or PBMCs supplied cDNA or gDNA.

The V and J genes are TRBV5-1 and TRBJ1-4; D ambiguous. Sequenced: peripheral blood. The TCR comes from a human donor in a cohort sampled during active COVID-19. The CDR3 DNA reads TGCGCCAGCAGCGACCCACTAAATGAAAAACTGTTTTTT. It codes for CASSDPLNEKLFF.